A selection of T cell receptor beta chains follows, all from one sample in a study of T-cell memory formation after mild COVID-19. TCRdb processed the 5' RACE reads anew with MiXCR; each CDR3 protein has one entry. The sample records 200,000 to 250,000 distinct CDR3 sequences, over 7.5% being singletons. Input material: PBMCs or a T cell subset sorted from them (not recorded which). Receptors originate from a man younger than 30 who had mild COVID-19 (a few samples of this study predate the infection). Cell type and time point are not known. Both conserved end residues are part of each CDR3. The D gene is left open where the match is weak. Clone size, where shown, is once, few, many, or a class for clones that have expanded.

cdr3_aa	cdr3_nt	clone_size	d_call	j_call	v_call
CAWSAGYSTDTQYF	TGTGCCTGGAGTGCCGGTTATAGCACAGATACGCAGTATTTT	.	.	TRBJ2-3	TRBV30
CASSQERGRETQYF	TGCGCCAGCAGCCAAGAGAGGGGGCGAGAGACCCAGTACTTC	few	TRBD1	TRBJ2-5	TRBV4-3
CSASVRALTSTDTQYF	TGCAGTGCTAGTGTCCGGGCCCTCACTAGCACAGATACGCAGTATTTT	many	.	TRBJ2-3	TRBV20-1
CASSLELGGYTF	TGTGCCAGCAGTTTGGAGTTGGGGGGCTACACCTTC	few	.	TRBJ1-2	TRBV12-3/TRBV12-4
CASSLVIGGSHEQYF	TGCGCCAGCAGCTTGGTTATCGGGGGGAGCCACGAGCAGTACTTC	.	TRBD2	TRBJ2-7	TRBV5-1
CASTLHGEQFF	TGTGCCAGCACCCTCCACGGTGAGCAGTTCTTC	.	.	TRBJ2-1	TRBV11-2
CASSFGQAQETQYF	TGTGCCAGCAGCTTCGGACAGGCTCAAGAGACCCAGTACTTC	many	TRBD1	TRBJ2-5	TRBV7-3
CSARRTTSMNEQFF	TGCAGTGCTAGACGAACCACTAGCATGAATGAGCAGTTCTTC	few	.	TRBJ2-1	TRBV20-1
CASSLWFHLSGANVLTF	TGTGCCAGCAGTTTGTGGTTTCACCTCTCTGGGGCCAACGTCCTGACTTTC	.	.	TRBJ2-6	TRBV27
CASSYVPGQGYYGYTF	TGTGCCAGCAGTTATGTCCCAGGCCAAGGCTACTATGGCTACACCTTC	few	.	TRBJ1-2	TRBV6-5
CSVVGTSGRDTDTQYF	TGCAGCGTTGTCGGGACTAGCGGGCGTGACACAGATACGCAGTATTTT	few	TRBD2	TRBJ2-3	TRBV29-1
CASSFGAGAYNEQFF	TGTGCCAGCAGTTTTGGAGCGGGGGCCTACAATGAGCAGTTCTTC	.	TRBD2	TRBJ2-1	TRBV6-5
CASSFWNSPLHF	TGTGCCAGCAGTTTCTGGAATTCACCCCTCCACTTT	.	.	TRBJ1-6	TRBV27
CASSQEASGRRDTQYF	TGCGCCAGCAGCCAAGAAGCTAGCGGTCGTAGAGATACGCAGTATTTT	.	TRBD2	TRBJ2-3	TRBV4-3
CASSPQRSTDTQYF	TGTGCCAGCTCACCACAGCGGAGCACAGATACGCAGTATTTT	many	.	TRBJ2-3	TRBV18
CASSQPGLAGTDTQYF	TGTGCCAGCAGCCAGCCGGGACTAGCGGGGACAGATACGCAGTATTTT	.	TRBD2	TRBJ2-3	TRBV4-2
CASSPGLVPVGDTQYF	TGTGCCAGCAGCCCCGGACTAGTTCCAGTAGGAGATACGCAGTATTTT	.	TRBD2	TRBJ2-3	TRBV7-9
CASSQAGQGAGRQPQHF	TGTGCCAGCAGCCAAGCAGGACAGGGGGCAGGTCGTCAGCCCCAGCATTTT	few	TRBD1	TRBJ1-5	TRBV3-1
CASSLDLAGGQVNTQYF	TGTGCCAGCAGCTTGGACCTAGCGGGGGGGCAAGTGAATACGCAGTATTTT	.	TRBD2	TRBJ2-3	TRBV5-4
CASSLPGTLGGDLFF	TGTGCCAGCAGCCTGCCCGGGACCCTCGGCGGGGACCTGTTTTTT	.	.	TRBJ2-2	TRBV5-4
CSASGGRNERFF	TGCAGTGCTAGTGGGGGGAGGAATGAGCGGTTCTTC	.	.	TRBJ2-1	TRBV20-1
CASSLWGTDTQYF	TGTGCCAGCAGCTTATGGGGTACAGATACGCAGTATTTT	many	.	TRBJ2-3	TRBV13
CASTRTGGVNTEAFF	TGCGCCAGCACCCGGACAGGGGGCGTGAACACTGAAGCTTTCTTT	many	TRBD1	TRBJ1-1	TRBV5-1
CASSLAATYQETQYF	TGTGCCAGCAGTTTGGCTGCGACGTACCAAGAGACCCAGTACTTC	many	.	TRBJ2-5	TRBV6-5
CASSAQPYRVGPGNTIYF	TGTGCCAGCAGCGCCCAACCTTACAGGGTTGGACCTGGAAACACCATATATTTT	few	.	TRBJ1-3	TRBV9
CASSLGSGGIDTQYF	TGTGCCAGCAGCTTAGGTAGCGGGGGCATAGATACGCAGTATTTT	.	TRBD2	TRBJ2-3	TRBV7-3
CASSRQGQGGTGELFF	TGTGCCAGCAGCCGCCAGGGACAGGGGGGGACCGGGGAGCTGTTTTTT	.	TRBD1	TRBJ2-2	TRBV6-5
CSGRASFGTVYNEQFF	TGCAGCGGCCGTGCTAGTTTCGGGACAGTTTACAATGAGCAGTTCTTC	.	TRBD1	TRBJ2-1	TRBV29-1
CASSLDGNQPQHF	TGCGCCAGCAGCTTGGATGGCAATCAGCCCCAGCATTTT	many	.	TRBJ1-5	TRBV5-1
CASRSTGRNSPLHF	TGCGCCAGCAGGTCGACTGGGAGGAATTCACCCCTCCACTTT	few	.	TRBJ1-6	TRBV5-1
CASSSGGPGYEQYF	TGTGCCAGCAGTTCGGGGGGGCCGGGATACGAGCAGTACTTC	many	TRBD2	TRBJ2-7	TRBV6-5
CASSEGGYNEQFF	TGTGCCAGCAGTGAGGGAGGTTACAATGAGCAGTTCTTC	.	.	TRBJ2-1	TRBV2
CAWSVPRRMGGGTGELFF	TGTGCCTGGAGTGTACCCCGCAGGATGGGGGGAGGGACCGGGGAGCTGTTTTTT	.	TRBD2	TRBJ2-2	TRBV30
CASRAAGRETQYF	TGTGCCAGCAGAGCAGCCGGGCGGGAGACCCAGTACTTC	.	.	TRBJ2-5	TRBV6-5
CASSLITGGNEQFF	TGCGCCAGCAGCCTCATTACAGGGGGGAATGAGCAGTTCTTC	many	TRBD1	TRBJ2-1	TRBV4-3
CAISEQAYNEQFF	TGTGCCATCAGTGAACAGGCATACAATGAGCAGTTCTTC	many	.	TRBJ2-1	TRBV10-3
CASSPQTSLSQYF	TGTGCCAGCAGCCCCCAGACTAGCCTCTCGCAGTATTTT	.	TRBD2	TRBJ2-3	TRBV7-2
CASSTPPGQTQYF	TGTGCCAGCAGCACCCCGCCAGGGCAGACCCAGTACTTC	.	.	TRBJ2-5	TRBV12-3/TRBV12-4
CASSALGGLETQYF	TGTGCCAGCAGCGCTTTAGGGGGGCTTGAGACCCAGTACTTC	few	.	TRBJ2-5	TRBV7-9
CASRTASLWNSPLHF	TGTGCCAGCAGGACTGCGTCACTCTGGAATTCACCCCTCCACTTT	few	.	TRBJ1-6	TRBV7-2
CSAREPSMKTQYF	TGCAGTGCTAGAGAGCCTAGCATGAAGACCCAGTACTTC	.	.	TRBJ2-5	TRBV20-1
CASSPGAAGELFF	TGTGCCAGCAGCCCAGGGGCAGCCGGGGAGCTGTTTTTT	.	.	TRBJ2-2	TRBV7-9
CSAREGQANQPQHF	TGCAGTGCTAGAGAGGGGCAGGCGAATCAGCCCCAGCATTTT	.	.	TRBJ1-5	TRBV20-1